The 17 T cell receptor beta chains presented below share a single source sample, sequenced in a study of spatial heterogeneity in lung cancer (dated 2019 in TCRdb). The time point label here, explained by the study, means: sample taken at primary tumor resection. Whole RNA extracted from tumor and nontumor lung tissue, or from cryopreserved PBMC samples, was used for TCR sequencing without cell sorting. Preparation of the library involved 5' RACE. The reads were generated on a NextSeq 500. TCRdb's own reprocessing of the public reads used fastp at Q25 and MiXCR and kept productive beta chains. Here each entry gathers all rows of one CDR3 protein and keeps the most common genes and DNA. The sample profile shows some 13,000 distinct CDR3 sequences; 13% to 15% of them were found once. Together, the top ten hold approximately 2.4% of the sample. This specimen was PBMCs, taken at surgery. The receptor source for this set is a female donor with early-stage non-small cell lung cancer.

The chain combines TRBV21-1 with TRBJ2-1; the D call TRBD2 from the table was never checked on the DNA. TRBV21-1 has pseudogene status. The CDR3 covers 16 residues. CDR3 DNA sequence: TGTGCCAGCAGCAAAGTTCGGGCTAGTATTAGGGATGAGCAGTTCTTC. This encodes CASSKVRASIRDEQFF.

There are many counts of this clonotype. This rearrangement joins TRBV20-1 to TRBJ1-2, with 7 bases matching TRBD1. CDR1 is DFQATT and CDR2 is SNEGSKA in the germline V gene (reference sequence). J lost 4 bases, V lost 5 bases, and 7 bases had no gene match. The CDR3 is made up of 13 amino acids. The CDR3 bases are TGCAGTGCTGAAGGGGGCGCCGGCTATGGCTACACCTTC. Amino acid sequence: CSAEGGAGYGYTF.

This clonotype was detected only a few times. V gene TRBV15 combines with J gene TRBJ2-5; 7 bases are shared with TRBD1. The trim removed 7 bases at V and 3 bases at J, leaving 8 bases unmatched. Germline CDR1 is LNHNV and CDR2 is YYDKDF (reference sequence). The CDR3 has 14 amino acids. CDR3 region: CATTKGGLEETQYF. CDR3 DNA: TGTGCCACCACCAAAGGGGGCTTAGAAGAGACCCAGTACTTC.

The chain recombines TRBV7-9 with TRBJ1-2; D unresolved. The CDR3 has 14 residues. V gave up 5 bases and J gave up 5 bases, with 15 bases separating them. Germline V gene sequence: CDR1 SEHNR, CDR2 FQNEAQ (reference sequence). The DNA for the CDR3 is TGTGCCAGCAGCCCCCCGGGCAGACTTTATGGCTACACCTTC. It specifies CASSPPGRLYGYTF.

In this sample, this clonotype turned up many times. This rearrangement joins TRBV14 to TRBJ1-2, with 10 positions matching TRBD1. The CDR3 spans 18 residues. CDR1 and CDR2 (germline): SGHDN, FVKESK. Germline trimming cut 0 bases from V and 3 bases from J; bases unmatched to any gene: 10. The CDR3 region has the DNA TGTGCCAGCAGCCAAGATCCTCGCCTCGGACAGGGGGACTATGGCTACACCTTC. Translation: CASSQDPRLGQGDYGYTF. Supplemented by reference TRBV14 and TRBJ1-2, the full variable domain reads EAGVTQFPSHSVIEKGQTVTLRCDPISGHDNLYWYRRVMGKEIKFLLHFVKESKQDESGMPNNRFLAERTGGTYSTLKVQPAELEDSGVYFCASSQDPRLGQGDYGYTFGSGTRLTVV.

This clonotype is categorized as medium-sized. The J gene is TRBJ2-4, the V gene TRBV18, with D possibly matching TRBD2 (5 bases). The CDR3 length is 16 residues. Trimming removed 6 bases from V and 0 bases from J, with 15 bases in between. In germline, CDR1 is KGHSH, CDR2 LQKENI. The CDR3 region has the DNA TGTGCCAGCTCTTATGCCGGAGGTCTAGCCAAAAACATTCAGTACTTC. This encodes CASSYAGGLAKNIQYF.

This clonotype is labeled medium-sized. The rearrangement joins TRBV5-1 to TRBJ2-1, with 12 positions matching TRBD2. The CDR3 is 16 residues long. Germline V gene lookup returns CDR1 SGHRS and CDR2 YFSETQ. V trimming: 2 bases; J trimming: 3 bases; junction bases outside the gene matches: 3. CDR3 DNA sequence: TGCGCCAGCAGCTTTCTAGCGGGGGGGCACTACAATGAGCAGTTCTTC. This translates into CASSFLAGGHYNEQFF.

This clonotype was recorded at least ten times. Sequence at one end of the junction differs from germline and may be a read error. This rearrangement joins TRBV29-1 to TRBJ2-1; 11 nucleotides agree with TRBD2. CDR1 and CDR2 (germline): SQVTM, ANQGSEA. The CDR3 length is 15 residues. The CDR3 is CSVDGTSGSYNEQLF. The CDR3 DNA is TGCAGCGTCGACGGGACTAGCGGCTCCTACAATGAGCAGCTCTTC.

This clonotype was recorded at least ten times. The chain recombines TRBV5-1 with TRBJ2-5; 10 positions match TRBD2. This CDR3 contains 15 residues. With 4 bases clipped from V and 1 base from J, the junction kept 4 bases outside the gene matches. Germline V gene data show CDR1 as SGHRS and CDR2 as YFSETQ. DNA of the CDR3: TGCGCCAGCAGCACCCCTAGCGGGAGCCAAGAGACCCAGTACTTC. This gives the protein CASSTPSGSQETQYF.

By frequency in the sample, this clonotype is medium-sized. DNA of the CDR3: TGTGCCAGCAGCCCCATGCATAATTCACCCCTCCACTTT. This codes for CASSPMHNSPLHF. The chain links TRBV7-9 to TRBJ1-6; no reliable D call. This CDR3 contains 13 residues. V lost 5 bases to trimming and J lost 5 bases, with 7 bases between them. CDR1 and CDR2 from the germline V gene are SEHNR and FQNEAQ (reference sequence).

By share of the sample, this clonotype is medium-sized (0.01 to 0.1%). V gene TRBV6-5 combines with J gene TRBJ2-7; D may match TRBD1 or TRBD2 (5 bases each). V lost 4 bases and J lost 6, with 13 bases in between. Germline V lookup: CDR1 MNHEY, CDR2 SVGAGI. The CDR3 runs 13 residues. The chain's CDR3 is CASSWDPGREQYF. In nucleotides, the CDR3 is TGTGCCAGCAGTTGGGACCCCGGTCGCGAGCAGTACTTC.

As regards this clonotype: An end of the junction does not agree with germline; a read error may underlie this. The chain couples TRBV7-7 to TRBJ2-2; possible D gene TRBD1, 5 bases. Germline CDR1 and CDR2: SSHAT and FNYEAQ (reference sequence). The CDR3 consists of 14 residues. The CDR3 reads CASSLGVNTGELFF. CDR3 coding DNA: TGTGCTAGCAGCTTAGGGGTGAACACCGGGGAGCTGTTTTTT.

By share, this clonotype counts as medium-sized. The CDR3 sequence: CSGRTSDEQFF. The CDR3 DNA reads as TGCAGCGGCAGAACTAGCGATGAGCAGTTCTTC. The chain recombines TRBV29-1 with TRBJ2-1; 7 bases align to TRBD2. The germline gives CDR1 SQVTM, CDR2 ANQGSEA. Trimming cost V 7 bases and J 8 bases; bases outside gene matches: 5. The CDR3 is made up of 11 amino acids.

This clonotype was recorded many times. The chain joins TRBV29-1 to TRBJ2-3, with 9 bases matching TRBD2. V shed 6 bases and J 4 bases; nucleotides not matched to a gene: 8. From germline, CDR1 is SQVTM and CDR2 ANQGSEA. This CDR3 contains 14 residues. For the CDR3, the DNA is TGCAGCGTCAGGTCCGGGACTAGCCCAGATACGCAGTATTTT. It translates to CSVRSGTSPDTQYF.

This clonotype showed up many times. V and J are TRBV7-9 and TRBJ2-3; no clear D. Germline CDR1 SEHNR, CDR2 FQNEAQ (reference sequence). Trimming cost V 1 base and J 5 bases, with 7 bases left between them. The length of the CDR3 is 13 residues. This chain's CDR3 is CASSLESLDTQYF. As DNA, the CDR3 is TGTGCCAGCAGCTTAGAGTCACTAGATACGCAGTATTTT.

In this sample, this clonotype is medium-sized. This CDR3 reads CASSEMESNQPQHF. As DNA, the CDR3 is TGTGCCAGCAGTGAAATGGAGAGCAATCAGCCCCAGCATTTT. The chain has TRBV2 and TRBJ1-5, with D unresolved. V was pared by 2 bases and J by 1 base, with 6 bases between. CDR3 size: 14 residues. From germline, CDR1 is SNHLY and CDR2 FYNNEI.

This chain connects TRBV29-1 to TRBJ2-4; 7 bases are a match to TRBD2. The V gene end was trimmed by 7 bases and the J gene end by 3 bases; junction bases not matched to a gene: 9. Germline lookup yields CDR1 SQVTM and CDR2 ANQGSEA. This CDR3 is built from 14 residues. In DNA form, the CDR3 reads TGCAGCGGTGTCGAGCGGGGAGGCAAAAACATTCAGTACTTC. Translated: CSGVERGGKNIQYF.